The source of this TCR beta chain is a study of T-cell memory formation after mild COVID-19 (dated by TCRdb to the early 2020s). General notes on the study: TCR sequence clusters from the two donors were found to be largely donor specific. The cohort was made up of two young adult volunteers, one female and one male, who were previously healthy. Longitudinal TCRalpha and TCRbeta repertoire sequencing tracked T-cell clones expanding and contracting after mild COVID-19 in a couple of donors. Results and caveats for the whole study, not just this receptor: Contracting CD4+ clones were found mainly in CM and EM memory subsets, while CD8+ clones were enriched in EMRA. From day 15 to 85, contracting clones showed balanced CD4/CD8 phenotypes, whereas a second wave of clones that expanded from day 15 to 37 leaned towards CD4+. Some responding clones were detected in pre-infection memory, suggesting pre-existing cross-reactive memory T cells joined the SARS-CoV-2 response. Only two mild cases were covered in the study, and larger cohorts including severe cases with pre-infection samples were considered necessary. The second-wave clones that peaked on day 37 were not confirmed to be SARS-CoV-2 specific.

The run used an Illumina NovaSeq 6000. cDNA libraries for TCRalpha and TCRbeta were prepared by 5'RACE using constant-segment primers, with sample barcodes and unique molecular identifiers added. Trizol reagent was used to extract RNA from every sample. Library amplification was performed in two PCR steps, and a second sample barcode and Illumina TruSeq adapters were introduced in the second step. Libraries were sequenced on an Illumina NovaSeq with 2 x 150 bp paired-end reads. On the study's bioinformatics: Demultiplexing of reads and collapsing into UMI-guided consensus sequences were performed with migec v1.2.7. Using mixcr v2.1.11, UMI consensuses were aligned to TRA and TRB V and J templates and then assembled into clonotypes. Expanded or contracted clonotypes were those called significant by both edgeR and NoisET, with noise models trained on biological replicates. edgeR calls used a false discovery rate-adjusted p below 0.01 and a log2 fold-change threshold of 1. PCA with hierarchical clustering of max-normalized trajectories of the 1000 most abundant clonotypes was used as exploratory dynamics analysis. The CD4 or CD8 phenotype of responding clones was assigned using the separately sequenced CD4+ and CD8+ repertoires. Using fastp trimming at Q25 and MiXCR clonotype assembly, TCRdb reanalyzed the public sequencing data and kept in-frame beta chains. CDR3 protein duplicates are merged, each entry listing the most common genes and DNA. The authors' filters were not applied to this entry. The sample profile shows around 140,000 distinct CDR3 sequences; around 25% of them were found once. Roughly a quarter of the sample is taken by the ten largest.

From its cysteine to its phenylalanine, the CDR3 spans 14 amino acids. Left in the record is the CDR3 DNA by itself, 42 bases read in frame from the first base. The CDR1 and CDR2 encoded by the germline V gene are MNHEY and SVGAGI. The trim is 2 bases for V and 1 base for J, with a gap of 8 bases between the germline ends. Regarding this clonotype: It has no known antigen specificity. No qualities accompany the bases; no much larger clone lies one base away.

Ficoll-Paque density gradient centrifugation was used to isolate PBMCs. The clonotype was recovered from an adult woman who had mild COVID-19 (a few samples of this study predate the infection). The sample titles of this study are shuffled in the database, so cell type and time point are left out; the donor was told from shared clones. The rearranged chain carries TRBV6-5 and TRBJ1-1; there is no confident call for the D gene. The sequenced material came from PBMCs or a T cell subset sorted from them (not recorded which). The nucleotide sequence reads as follows: TGTGCCAGCAGTTACGAGGATCAGAACACTGAAGCTTTCTTT. Translated, it gives CASSYEDQNTEAFF.